This T cell receptor beta chain was found in a study of shared T cell receptors in the human thymus. The germline CDR1 and CDR2 sequences are LGHNA and YNFKEQ. V lost 4 bases to trimming and J lost 3 bases; unmatched junction nucleotides: 8. This CDR3 comprises 17 residues. TCRdb's copy holds only in-frame clones and misses some; the assay was immunoSEQ multiplex PCR. The top ten hold about 0.0094% of the sample, which has 600,000 or so clones, 87% seen once. This same sample was also taken into another study, of human thymus T cells.

The sequence was obtained from a boy under two years old with a congenital heart defect. This chain links TRBV4-2 with TRBJ2-3; 12 bases agree with TRBD1. Sequenced material: thymocytes. The CDR3 bases are TGTGCCAGCAGCCTAGGAGGGACAGGGGGCCGAACAGATACGCAGTATTTT. Its protein product is CASSLGGTGGRTDTQYF.